Below, one T cell receptor (beta chain) is given with its context. This clonotype was observed at least ten times. It has no known antigen specificity. No base-level quality is on record; no much larger clone is a single base apart. The data were taken from a study of Graves' ophthalmopathy and Graves' hyperthyroidism (dated by TCRdb to 2016 to 2018). As for the study more broadly: Hyperthyroidism was considered stable if no progression to ophthalmopathy occurred within 18 months of follow-up. TCR beta repertoire signatures were used to distinguish Graves' ophthalmopathy from Graves' hyperthyroidism and to predict progression to ophthalmopathy. In total, 135 blood samples were TCR-sequenced: around 42 ophthalmopathy, some 75 hyperthyroidism and about 17 hyperthyroidism-to-ophthalmopathy patients. For independent validation, a separate cohort was made up of approximately 18 hyperthyroidism patients plus 17 patients who later progressed from hyperthyroidism to ophthalmopathy. To explore V-J signatures that distinguish ophthalmopathy from hyperthyroidism, a discovery set of around 100 patients was enrolled, made up of some 41 with ophthalmopathy and some 58 with stable hyperthyroidism. Following sampling, methimazole starting at 30 mg daily was administered to hyperthyroidism patients, and high-dose intravenous methylprednisolone was administered to ophthalmopathy patients. In roughly six hyperthyroidism patients, the T-cell repertoires found in thyroid tissue were compared with those found in blood.

The research as a whole found: No statistical method was used to predetermine the sample size, and group allocation was not hidden from the investigators. In validation, the model predicted ophthalmopathy progression with about 71% sensitivity and 72.22% specificity; fewer than 15 predicted patients were CT-confirmed with GO in a median of approximately six months. Most expanded thyroid clonotypes with frequency above 0.001 were also detected in blood, suggesting blood repertoires may reflect the thyroid immune response. The 13-signature model separated ophthalmopathy from stable hyperthyroidism with 85% to 90% sensitivity and approximately 83% specificity in cross-validation, and 80%/75% in the test set.

For repertoire sequencing, the TCR beta CDR3 regions were amplified from RNA transcripts. The first round of RT-PCR was done with HTBI primers and the Qiagen OneStep RT-PCR kit, and was followed by a second round of multiplex PCR, then size selection and purification. The libraries underwent paired-end sequencing with 100 bp reads on an Illumina HiSeq2000. As for the original processing: SOAPnuke was used for read processing, and reads with adapters, uncalled bases, a mean Phred below 15, or no exact constant-primer or identifier match were discarded. COPE v1.2.5 was used to merge the high-quality paired reads. Unique nucleotide sequences were defined as clonotypes and aligned to IMGT TRB V, D and J references using MiTCR v1.1. Only V-J combinations with frequency above 0.0001 were analysed, covering about 99% of repertoires. For each V-J combination, a TCR clonal expansion and chaos score was defined as F50 clonal expansion divided by the chaos observed in the TCRdist matrix. Welch's t-statistics and random forest were used to reduce features to about 13 V-J combinations, which were fed into a naive Bayes classifier. Thyroid-blood repertoire similarity was quantified with the Morisita-Horn index. The raw public data were reprocessed by TCRdb itself: fastp quality trimming at Q25, MiXCR clonotype calling, in-frame beta chains only. Each record represents a unique CDR3 protein, reported with the most common genes and DNA among its rows. TCRdb's processing, not the study's, gives the V and J calls here. The sample profile shows around 1,200,000 distinct CDR3 sequences; less than 45% of them were found once. The leading ten clones occupy over 8.5% of the sample.

V sheds 0 bases and J sheds 6 bases, leaving 13 bases between their ends. The CDR3 contains 14 residues, cysteine and phenylalanine counted. CDR3 DNA is the only sequence kept; it has 42 bases, read in frame from the first base. CDR1 and CDR2, looked up from the germline V gene, are SGDLS and YYNGEE. Hyperthyroidism patients were newly diagnosed, were aged 18 to 65 years, and had a disease duration under 2 months. Patients with other autoimmune diseases, uncontrolled infections, pregnancy or lactation were excluded. Clinical symptoms, serum thyroxine, TRAb, thyroid ultrasound and orbital computed tomography formed the basis of the diagnosis. Total RNA was extracted with Trizol reagent and quality-checked on an Agilent 2100 Bioanalyzer.

The sequence came from an adult man with Graves' hyperthyroidism. The sequence links TRBV9 to TRBJ2-7; no D gene call is confident. Sequenced input: peripheral blood or thyroid tissue (not recorded which). The DNA sequence reads TGTGCCAGCAGCGTAGACCATAAAGCAGGCGAGCAGTACTTC. Its coded protein is CASSVDHKAGEQYF.